What follows describes a single T cell receptor (beta chain). Its antigen remains unidentified. This sample was included in a study of PD-1 blockade in classical Hodgkin lymphoma. Across the study: Each patient was given nivolumab 3 mg/kg through a vein every 2 weeks. Study findings and constraints: Whereas CD4+ TCR diversity had risen significantly by C4D1, CD8+ TCR diversity had not. What drove the repertoire differences, possibly disease activity or prior therapy, has not been defined. The study found complete responders had baseline diversity similar to newly diagnosed patients.

Repertoires were generated with immunoSEQ multiplex PCR, while TCRdb's copy carries only in-frame clones and drops some. Altogether almost 95,000 clones are present, over 80% being singletons, with the ten largest covering about 15%. Time point given: cycle 4 day 1 (C4D1), after six to seven weeks of nivolumab. Exposure to brentuximab vedotin varied, and each patient had relapsed following autologous stem cell transplantation. The germline V gene has CDR1 SNHLY and CDR2 FYNNEI. Trimming cost V 5 bases and J 7 bases, with 12 bases left between them. CDR3 length equals 13 residues. Sequencing was performed on peripheral blood mononuclear cells (PBMCs), taken before the fourth cycle of nivolumab. This chain links TRBV2 with TRBJ2-1, with a weak D call TRBD2 (5 bases). This receptor was obtained from a human donor with classical Hodgkin lymphoma. The CDR3, as DNA: TGTGCCAGCAGTATGGACCCGGGGAATGAGCAGTTCTTC. Residues: CASSMDPGNEQFF. Drawing the rest from reference TRBV2 and TRBJ2-1, the complete variable domain is EPEVTQTPSHQVTQMGQEVILRCVPISNHLYFYWYRQILGQKVEFLVSFYNNEISEKSEIFDDQFSVERPDGSNFTLKIRSTKLEDSAMYFCASSMDPGNEQFFGPGTRLTVL.